This T cell receptor beta chain was identified in a study of control samples from healthy donors and cancer patients. Assay: immunoSEQ multiplex PCR; the TCRdb copy retains only in-frame clones and omits some. The sample shows tens of thousands of clones, around 90% of them seen only once. The CDR3 sequence is 13 residues long. Per germline, CDR1 SGHDT and CDR2 YYEEEE. Deletions cut 3 bases from V and 4 bases from J, with 8 bases between. Sequenced input: blood. The chain carries TRBV5-6 and TRBJ1-3; D is ambiguous. The source of this sequence is a woman aged 70-85 years in good health. This chain's CDR3 is CASSSTSGNTIYF. The CDR3, as DNA: TGTGCCAGCAGCTCTACTTCGGGAAACACCATATATTTT.